These T cell receptor beta chains were read from a single sample in a study of T-cell memory formation after mild COVID-19. One entry per CDR3 protein results from TCRdb running MiXCR on the 5' RACE reads. Of hundreds of thousands of distinct CDR3 sequences listed, approximately 25% are singletons. Specimen: PBMCs or a T cell subset sorted from them (not recorded which). Receptors originate from an adult woman who had mild COVID-19 (a few samples of this study predate the infection). Cell type and time point are not known. Both conserved end residues are part of each CDR3. The D gene is left open where the match is weak. Size is stated for part of the rows, as once, few or many counts, or as a class when the clone is expanded.

V gene: TRBV3-1; D gene: -; clone size: few; J gene: TRBJ2-3; CDR3 protein: CASARGATDTQYF; CDR3 DNA: TGTGCCAGCGCAAGGGGGGCCACAGATACGCAGTATTTT
V gene: TRBV6-1; D gene: TRBD1; clone size: few; J gene: TRBJ2-7; CDR3 protein: CASSDPPGGQGAYEQYF; CDR3 DNA: TGTGCCAGCAGTGACCCACCCGGGGGACAGGGAGCCTACGAGCAGTACTTC
V gene: TRBV5-6; D gene: -; clone size: -; J gene: TRBJ2-5; CDR3 protein: CASSPTDSGPVQETQYF; CDR3 DNA: TGTGCCAGCAGCCCAACAGACTCCGGGCCAGTTCAAGAGACCCAGTACTTC
V gene: TRBV12-3/TRBV12-4; D gene: -; clone size: many; J gene: TRBJ2-1; CDR3 protein: CASSLNNEQFF; CDR3 DNA: TGTGCCAGCAGCTTGAACAATGAGCAGTTCTTC
V gene: TRBV25-1; D gene: -; clone size: few; J gene: TRBJ2-3; CDR3 protein: CASSEYGTHTDTQYF; CDR3 DNA: TGTGCCAGCAGTGAATATGGGACCCACACAGATACGCAGTATTTT
V gene: TRBV12-3/TRBV12-4; D gene: TRBD1; clone size: few; J gene: TRBJ2-6; CDR3 protein: CASSSGQGPSPGANVLTF; CDR3 DNA: TGTGCCAGCAGTTCCGGACAGGGCCCCTCTCCTGGGGCCAACGTCCTGACTTTC
V gene: TRBV27; D gene: -; clone size: -; J gene: TRBJ2-6; CDR3 protein: CASSFSFLSGANVLTF; CDR3 DNA: TGTGCCAGCAGTTTCAGCTTTTTATCTGGGGCCAACGTCCTGACTTTC
V gene: TRBV5-1; D gene: TRBD1; clone size: once; J gene: TRBJ2-5; CDR3 protein: CASSLQPDRGGETQYF; CDR3 DNA: TGCGCCAGCAGCCTACAACCGGACAGGGGGGGTGAGACCCAGTACTTC
V gene: TRBV4-3; D gene: TRBD1; clone size: few; J gene: TRBJ2-5; CDR3 protein: CASSQEKQGWQTQYF; CDR3 DNA: TGCGCCAGCAGCCAAGAGAAACAGGGGTGGCAGACCCAGTACTTC
V gene: TRBV5-1; D gene: -; clone size: -; J gene: TRBJ2-1; CDR3 protein: CASTPRVDGEQFF; CDR3 DNA: TGCGCCAGCACCCCGAGGGTAGACGGTGAGCAGTTCTTC
V gene: TRBV30; D gene: -; clone size: once; J gene: TRBJ2-7; CDR3 protein: CAWSDRYEQYF; CDR3 DNA: TGTGCCTGGAGTGACCGCTACGAGCAGTACTTC
V gene: TRBV7-8; D gene: TRBD2; clone size: -; J gene: TRBJ2-3; CDR3 protein: CASSLGRLAGVALKDTQYF; CDR3 DNA: TGTGCCAGCAGCTTAGGACGACTAGCGGGAGTGGCCCTAAAAGATACGCAGTATTTT
V gene: TRBV7-2; D gene: TRBD1; clone size: -; J gene: TRBJ2-3; CDR3 protein: CASSLGTGASTDTQYF; CDR3 DNA: TGTGCCAGCAGCTTGGGGACAGGGGCTTCCACAGATACGCAGTATTTT
V gene: TRBV7-2; D gene: -; clone size: -; J gene: TRBJ1-1; CDR3 protein: CASRPGLAGNTEAFF; CDR3 DNA: TGTGCCAGCAGACCAGGGTTAGCCGGGAACACTGAAGCTTTCTTT
V gene: TRBV6-5; D gene: -; clone size: few; J gene: TRBJ2-5; CDR3 protein: CASSRSRETETQYF; CDR3 DNA: TGTGCCAGCAGTCGCAGTAGGGAAACAGAGACCCAGTACTTC
V gene: TRBV20-1; D gene: TRBD1; clone size: few; J gene: TRBJ2-4; CDR3 protein: CSTTRGPDKNIQYF; CDR3 DNA: TGCAGCACGACGAGGGGGCCCGACAAAAACATTCAGTACTTC
V gene: TRBV7-8; D gene: -; clone size: -; J gene: TRBJ2-7; CDR3 protein: CASSLYKVSYEQYF; CDR3 DNA: TGTGCCAGCAGCTTATATAAGGTCTCCTACGAGCAGTACTTC
V gene: TRBV5-6; D gene: -; clone size: -; J gene: TRBJ1-2; CDR3 protein: CASSLGGFNYGYTF; CDR3 DNA: TGTGCCAGCAGCTTGGGTGGATTTAACTATGGCTACACCTTC
V gene: TRBV7-2; D gene: TRBD2; clone size: few; J gene: TRBJ2-1; CDR3 protein: CASSKQGLAGGNEQFF; CDR3 DNA: TGTGCCAGCAGCAAGCAGGGACTAGCGGGAGGCAATGAGCAGTTCTTC
V gene: TRBV12-3/TRBV12-4; D gene: -; clone size: -; J gene: TRBJ2-3; CDR3 protein: CASSLAGYSTDTQYF; CDR3 DNA: TGTGCCAGCAGTTTAGCCGGATATAGCACAGATACGCAGTATTTT
V gene: TRBV4-1; D gene: -; clone size: -; J gene: TRBJ2-5; CDR3 protein: CASSQQLRQVETQYF; CDR3 DNA: TGCGCCAGCAGCCAACAATTACGACAGGTTGAGACCCAGTACTTC
V gene: TRBV3-1; D gene: -; clone size: -; J gene: TRBJ2-5; CDR3 protein: CASSQGEVDRETQYF; CDR3 DNA: TGTGCCAGCAGCCAAGGAGAGGTAGACCGGGAGACCCAGTACTTC
V gene: TRBV2; D gene: TRBD1; clone size: -; J gene: TRBJ2-1; CDR3 protein: CASRLTGGNNEQFF; CDR3 DNA: TGTGCCAGCAGGCTGACAGGGGGGAACAATGAGCAGTTCTTC
V gene: TRBV5-1; D gene: -; clone size: many; J gene: TRBJ2-7; CDR3 protein: CASSLGGGDYEQYF; CDR3 DNA: TGCGCCAGCAGCTTGGGAGGGGGTGACTACGAGCAGTACTTC
V gene: TRBV7-9; D gene: -; clone size: -; J gene: TRBJ2-1; CDR3 protein: CASNTQGRNNEQFF; CDR3 DNA: TGTGCCAGCAACACCCAGGGACGGAACAATGAGCAGTTCTTC
V gene: TRBV6-6; D gene: -; clone size: few; J gene: TRBJ2-2; CDR3 protein: CASSKTVSNTGELFF; CDR3 DNA: TGTGCCAGCAGTAAAACTGTTAGTAACACCGGGGAGCTGTTTTTT
V gene: TRBV9; D gene: -; clone size: few; J gene: TRBJ2-1; CDR3 protein: CASSVEWRYNEQFF; CDR3 DNA: TGTGCCAGCAGCGTAGAGTGGCGGTACAATGAGCAGTTCTTC
V gene: TRBV21-1; D gene: -; clone size: -; J gene: TRBJ2-3; CDR3 protein: CDSSALRGGTDTQYF; CDR3 DNA: TGTGACAGCAGCGCCCTGCGGGGGGGCACAGATACGCAGTATTTT
V gene: TRBV29-1; D gene: TRBD1; clone size: few; J gene: TRBJ2-5; CDR3 protein: CSVTGQLQETQYF; CDR3 DNA: TGCAGCGTGACGGGACAGTTACAAGAGACCCAGTACTTC
V gene: TRBV10-2; D gene: -; clone size: -; J gene: TRBJ2-1; CDR3 protein: CASSEGSQYNEQFF; CDR3 DNA: TGCGCCAGCAGTGAGGGTAGCCAATACAATGAGCAGTTCTTC
V gene: TRBV5-1; D gene: -; clone size: once; J gene: TRBJ1-1; CDR3 protein: CASSLWSGATGATEAFF; CDR3 DNA: TGCGCCAGCAGCTTGTGGTCAGGGGCCACGGGGGCCACTGAAGCTTTCTTT
V gene: TRBV29-1; D gene: -; clone size: few; J gene: TRBJ2-5; CDR3 protein: CSVYLETQYF; CDR3 DNA: TGCAGCGTTTATCTGGAGACCCAGTACTTC
V gene: TRBV30; D gene: -; clone size: -; J gene: TRBJ2-7; CDR3 protein: CAWSVPARGTYEQYF; CDR3 DNA: TGTGCCTGGAGTGTACCCGCAAGGGGAACCTACGAGCAGTACTTC
V gene: TRBV30; D gene: TRBD2; clone size: -; J gene: TRBJ2-1; CDR3 protein: CAWSSSGRESYNEQFF; CDR3 DNA: TGTGCCTGGAGTTCTAGCGGGAGGGAGTCCTACAATGAGCAGTTCTTC
V gene: TRBV29-1; D gene: -; clone size: -; J gene: TRBJ2-7; CDR3 protein: CSVEEESSYEQYF; CDR3 DNA: TGCAGCGTTGAGGAAGAGTCCTCCTACGAGCAGTACTTC
V gene: TRBV27; D gene: -; clone size: few; J gene: TRBJ1-1; CDR3 protein: CASSVYGIRGTEAFF; CDR3 DNA: TGTGCCAGCAGTGTCTACGGGATCCGTGGCACTGAAGCTTTCTTT
V gene: TRBV7-9; D gene: -; clone size: -; J gene: TRBJ2-3; CDR3 protein: CASSPRLGTSTDTQYF; CDR3 DNA: TGTGCCAGCAGCCCAAGGCTCGGGACTAGCACAGATACGCAGTATTTT
V gene: TRBV3-1; D gene: -; clone size: once; J gene: TRBJ2-7; CDR3 protein: CASSRGGEGYEQYF; CDR3 DNA: TGTGCCAGCAGCCGGGGCGGGGAAGGGTACGAGCAGTACTTC
V gene: TRBV20-1; D gene: TRBD2; clone size: -; J gene: TRBJ2-1; CDR3 protein: CSARDHSGRASYNEQFF; CDR3 DNA: TGCAGTGCTAGAGATCATAGCGGGAGGGCCTCCTACAATGAGCAGTTCTTC
V gene: TRBV24-1; D gene: TRBD1; clone size: -; J gene: TRBJ2-2; CDR3 protein: CATSQTGATGELFF; CDR3 DNA: TGTGCCACCAGCCAGACAGGGGCCACCGGGGAGCTGTTTTTT
V gene: TRBV5-4; D gene: -; clone size: once; J gene: TRBJ2-7; CDR3 protein: CASSLAGEGISYEQYF; CDR3 DNA: TGTGCCAGCAGCTTGGCAGGTGAAGGAATCTCCTACGAGCAGTACTTC
V gene: TRBV12-3/TRBV12-4; D gene: TRBD1; clone size: once; J gene: TRBJ1-1; CDR3 protein: CASSKEQGADTEAFF; CDR3 DNA: TGTGCCAGCAGCAAAGAACAGGGGGCAGACACTGAAGCTTTCTTT
V gene: TRBV12-3/TRBV12-4; D gene: TRBD2; clone size: -; J gene: TRBJ2-2; CDR3 protein: CASSLWAGANTGELFF; CDR3 DNA: TGTGCCAGCAGTTTGTGGGCGGGAGCGAACACCGGGGAGCTGTTTTTT
V gene: TRBV5-1; D gene: -; clone size: few; J gene: TRBJ2-3; CDR3 protein: CASSLEGGGIPIF; CDR3 DNA: TGCGCCAGCAGCTTGGAAGGCGGCGGGATACCTATTTTT
V gene: TRBV7-9; D gene: TRBD1; clone size: few; J gene: TRBJ1-5; CDR3 protein: CASSSQGTGEPQHF; CDR3 DNA: TGTGCCAGCAGCTCACAGGGGACGGGGGAGCCCCAGCATTTT
V gene: TRBV5-1; D gene: TRBD1; clone size: -; J gene: TRBJ2-7; CDR3 protein: CASSARDSPGEQYF; CDR3 DNA: TGCGCCAGCAGCGCCCGGGACAGCCCGGGGGAGCAGTACTTC
V gene: TRBV7-9; D gene: -; clone size: -; J gene: TRBJ1-1; CDR3 protein: CASSSILREAEAFF; CDR3 DNA: TGTGCCAGCAGCTCGATTCTCAGGGAGGCTGAAGCTTTCTTT
V gene: TRBV20-1; D gene: -; clone size: -; J gene: TRBJ1-5; CDR3 protein: CSAYRDTQHF; CDR3 DNA: TGCAGTGCTTACCGGGACACTCAGCATTTT
V gene: TRBV4-2; D gene: TRBD2; clone size: -; J gene: TRBJ2-1; CDR3 protein: CASSPTPPGLAGVNEQFF; CDR3 DNA: TGTGCCAGCAGCCCTACCCCTCCGGGACTAGCGGGAGTCAATGAGCAGTTCTTC
V gene: TRBV29-1; D gene: -; clone size: -; J gene: TRBJ1-1; CDR3 protein: CSVEWMGSGTQAFF; CDR3 DNA: TGCAGCGTTGAATGGATGGGGAGTGGGACCCAAGCTTTCTTT